Listed here are 32 T cell receptor beta chains from one sample, sequenced in a study of tissue T cells after allogeneic stem cell transplantation (dated 2022 in TCRdb). Receptor amplification or capture employed the immunoSEQ multiplex PCR assay. In TCRdb, the immuneACCESS table is reduced to in-frame sequences with V and J assigned. These tables do not hold every clone; where another copy was compared, an unresolved V gene accounts for under half, and the others remain unexplained. In all, the sample holds about 21,000 clones, and about two thirds of those were seen once. Jointly, the top ten make up around 0.62% of the sample. Specimen: spleen. These receptors were obtained from a female BALB/c mouse in good health. The MHC haplotype carried by mice of this strain is H2-d.

Note on this clone: Genes and germline come from the mouse. The sequenced fragment ends 1 residue before the CDR3 boundary, so the rest is inferred from the germline J gene. This sequence joins TRBV19 and TRBJ2-5; perhaps TRBD1 as D (6 bases). The length of the CDR3 is 14 residues. V dropped 4 bases and J dropped 0 bases, with 9 bases sitting between them. Germline V CDR1 and CDR2: FNHDT, SITEND (reference sequence). Incomplete CDR3 DNA: TGTGCCAGCAGTCTCAGGGGTAACCAAGACACCCAGTAC. Its protein is CASSLRGNQDTQY. The whole CDR3 sequence is CASSLRGNQDTQYF.

As concerns this clone: Gene names are the mouse ones. The read falls 1 residue short of the CDR3 end, and the missing part is taken from the germline J gene. The chain links TRBV2 to TRBJ2-7, with 8 bases identical to TRBD2. Germline CDR1 is LGHNA and CDR2 is YSYQKL. The CDR3 has 15 residues. V lost 1 base, J lost 0 bases, and 2 bases stayed unmatched. CDR3 DNA, as far as it was read: TGTGCCAGCAGCCAAGTGGGGGGGAGCTCCTATGAACAGTAC. It is translated as CASSQVGGSSYEQY. The full CDR3 protein reads CASSQVGGSSYEQYF.

This clone turned up a few times. Each gene name is a mouse one. The read comes to an end 1 residue before the CDR3 does, leaving the germline J gene to fill in the end. This chain joins TRBV16 and TRBJ2-3; no reliable D call. Looked up from germline, CDR1 is SGHSA and CDR2 is FRNQAP. The V end was cut by 5 bases, the J end by 0 bases, with 12 bases between. This CDR3 is built from 15 residues. This CDR3 is CASSPDSASAETLYF. CDR3 bases read: TGTGCAAGCAGCCCCGACTCCGCTAGTGCAGAAACGCTGTAT.

Of note for this clone: Gene names and germline match the mouse. The CDR3 goes on 1 residue after the read ends, and that part is filled in from the germline J gene. V and J are TRBV1 and TRBJ1-6, with D possibly being TRBD1 (5 bases). TRBJ1-6 counts as an open reading frame of uncertain function. Germline assignment: CDR1 NSQYPW and CDR2 LRSPGD (reference sequence). This CDR3 is 14 amino acids long. V shed 2 bases and J shed 3 bases, with 5 bases lying between them. CDR3 sequence reads: CTCSAQGYNSPLYF. The sequenced part of the CDR3 DNA is TGCACCTGCAGTGCACAGGGCTATAATTCGCCCCTCTAC.

In the case of this clone: The germline and genes are mouse ones. Read data end 1 residue before the CDR3 end; the end is taken from the germline J gene. The V call is TRBV13-1, the J call TRBJ1-1; TRBD1 is a possible D gene (5 bases). CDR3 length equals 14 residues. Germline V gene lookup returns CDR1 NSHNY and CDR2 SYGAGN. The V end was cut by 2 bases, the J end by 0 bases, with 8 bases between. The covered CDR3 bases are TGTGCCAGCAGTGACAGGGATGCAAACACAGAAGTCTTC. Translated: CASSDRDANTEVF. In full, the CDR3 is CASSDRDANTEVFF.

Comment on this clone: These gene names are mouse names. The observed sequence ends 1 residue before the CDR3 terminus, with the missing tail filled in from the germline J gene. The rearrangement uses TRBV20 and TRBJ2-1; TRBD2 matches 8 bases. CDR3 size: 14 residues. Germline CDR1 and CDR2: GFQATS and STVNSAI. Trimming at V came to 2 bases and at J to 2 bases, leaving 2 bases not matched to a gene. The CDR3 reads CGARTGGYYAEQFF. Partial CDR3 DNA: TGTGGTGCTAGGACTGGGGGTTACTATGCTGAGCAGTTC.

Concerning this clone itself: Mouse names are used for the genes. The sequence runs out 1 residue before the end of the CDR3; the remainder is reconstructed from the germline J gene. The chain has TRBV17 and TRBJ2-7; D unclear. The germline V and J ends were trimmed by 0 bases and 6 bases, with 6 bases remaining between them. CDR3 size: 12 residues. The germline CDR1 and CDR2 sequences are MNHDT and YYDKIL. CDR3 sequence reads: CASSREGGEQYF. CDR3 DNA, as far as it was read: TGTGCTAGCAGTAGAGAGGGAGGTGAACAGTAC.

In the case of this clone: Gene names are the mouse ones. The read ends 1 residue before the CDR3 terminus; that terminus is restored from the germline J gene. The V call is TRBV13-2, the J call TRBJ2-4; D uncertain. Trimming stripped 0 bases from V and 4 bases from J, with 6 bases between. The CDR3 loop spans 13 amino acids. CDR1 is NNHNN and CDR2 is SYGAGS in the germline V gene (reference sequence). CDR3: CASGDARENTLYF. CDR3 DNA, as far as it was read: TGTGCCAGCGGTGATGCGAGGGAAAACACCTTGTAC.

Note on this clone: Here the gene names and germline are mouse. The DNA ends 1 residue before the CDR3 does, and the rest of the CDR3 is filled in from the germline J gene. V gene TRBV13-3 combines with J gene TRBJ2-7, with 12 bases that match TRBD2. The J segment lost 4 bases and the V segment lost 0 bases, leaving 8 bases of the junction unmatched. Germline loops: CDR1 NNHDY, CDR2 SYVADS. CDR3 length: 17 amino acids. CDR3 bases read: TGTGCCAGCAGTGATGCCGGGACTGGGGGGCCTATTTATGAACAGTAC. It is translated as CASSDAGTGGPIYEQY. The CDR3 in full is CASSDAGTGGPIYEQYF.

As for this clone: The gene symbols are mouse symbols. The read stops 1 residue short of the end of the CDR3; the missing end is completed from the germline J gene. The V gene is TRBV30, the J gene TRBJ2-4; no firm D call. From germline, CDR1 is SQVVS and CDR2 ANEGSEA. The CDR3 spans 14 residues. The V end lost 3 bases, the J end lost 0 bases, and 10 bases lay between the germline ends. The sequenced CDR3 bases are TGTAGTTCTAGGAGGCAATATAGTCAAAACACCTTGTAC. As protein: CSSRRQYSQNTLY. The full CDR3 protein reads CSSRRQYSQNTLYF.

Details on this clone: The genes are named according to mouse. The read stops 1 residue short of the end of the CDR3; the missing end is completed from the germline J gene. The same CDR3 is also encoded by other DNA sequences in this sample. The chain joins TRBV5 to TRBJ2-7, with D perhaps TRBD1 or TRBD2 (6 bases each). CDR1 is LGHNA, CDR2 YNLKQL, per germline (reference sequence). This CDR3 is built from 13 residues. Trimming removed 0 bases from V and 4 bases from J, with 7 bases in between. CDR3 sequence: CASSQEGGYEQYF. The CDR3 DNA, read in part, is TGTGCCAGCAGCCAAGAAGGGGGGTATGAACAGTAC.

About this clone itself: The genes are named according to mouse. Incomplete CDR3 DNA: TGTGCCAGCAGTGATGTTGGGACAAACAACCAGGCTCCGCTT. This codes for CASSDVGTNNQAPL. The whole CDR3 protein reads CASSDVGTNNQAPLF. J is TRBJ1-5 and V is TRBV13-1; TRBD1 is a possible D gene (6 bases). The read stops 1 residue short of the end of the CDR3; the missing end is completed from the germline J gene. The length of the CDR3 is 15 residues. V was cut by 0 bases and J by 1 base, with 8 bases left in between. Germline V gene lookup returns CDR1 NSHNY and CDR2 SYGAGN.

Notes on this clone: Gene names denote mouse genes. The read ends 1 residue shy of where the CDR3 ends; the end is completed using the germline J gene. This chain uses TRBV24 with TRBJ2-4; tentative D call: TRBD1 (5 bases). Germline assignment: CDR1 KGHTA and CDR2 FRNEEI. The CDR3 consists of 13 residues. Trimming pared 7 bases from V and 7 bases from J, leaving 15 bases between. The DNA read from the CDR3 is TGTGCCAGCACCTCCAGGGAGGGAGACACCTTGTAC. This encodes CASTSREGDTLY. The whole CDR3 sequence is CASTSREGDTLYF.

This clone was counted between two and nine times. Gene names refer to mouse genes. The CDR3 end is not reached by the read, which stops 1 residue before it; the germline J gene fills it in. The chain links TRBV2 to TRBJ2-7, with D hard to call. The CDR3 has 11 residues. V lost 0 bases and J 4 bases, leaving 1 base between the germline ends. Germline values: CDR1 LGHNA, CDR2 YSYQKL. The CDR3 sequence is CASSQEYEQYF. CDR3 DNA, as far as it was read: TGTGCCAGCAGCCAAGAATATGAACAGTAC.

To note about this clone: Gene names are the mouse ones. The read falls 1 residue short of the CDR3 end, and the missing part is taken from the germline J gene. The chain recombines TRBV2 with TRBJ2-5; 8 nucleotides align to TRBD2. Germline-derived CDR1 and CDR2 are LGHNA and YSYQKL. Trimming took 0 bases from V and 5 from J; bases not matched to a gene: 7. The CDR3 extends over 16 amino acids. The part of the CDR3 DNA that was read is TGTGCCAGCAGCCAAGAGAGGGGGGGCGCCGGAGACACCCAGTAC. Translated: CASSQERGGAGDTQY. The CDR3 in full is CASSQERGGAGDTQYF.

As to this clone: Mouse gene names and germline throughout. The observed sequence ends 1 residue before the CDR3 terminus, with the missing tail filled in from the germline J gene. V gene TRBV15 combines with J gene TRBJ2-7; 10 bases match TRBD2. The germline gives CDR1 SGHND, CDR2 FRSKSL. Trimming cost V 4 bases and J 6 bases; bases outside gene matches: 3. The CDR3 is made up of 13 amino acids. The covered CDR3 bases are TGTGCCAGCAGTTCTGGGGGGGCGAGTGAACAGTAC. Protein sequence: CASSSGGASEQY. From start to end, the CDR3 is CASSSGGASEQYF.

Comments on this clone: The junction departs from the called germline gene at one end, perhaps through a read error. Mouse gene names and germline throughout. CDR3 DNA, as far as it was read: TGTGCCAACGGTGATGGGGACAGGGTGGATGAACAGTAC. It specifies CANGDGDRVDEQY. The whole CDR3 protein is CANGDGDRVDEQYF. The chain employs TRBV13-2 and TRBJ2-7, with 9 bases fitting TRBD1. Read coverage stops 1 residue before the CDR3 terminus; the germline J gene supplies the remainder. The CDR3 contains 14 residues. Per germline, CDR1 NNHNN and CDR2 SYGAGS (reference sequence).

Points on this clone: Genes and germline come from the mouse. The read ends 1 residue shy of where the CDR3 ends; the end is completed using the germline J gene. The J gene is TRBJ1-3, the V gene TRBV13-2; D may be TRBD1 (6 bases). CDR1 is NNHNN and CDR2 is SYGAGS in the germline V gene (reference sequence). Trimming pared 6 bases from V and 0 bases from J, leaving 19 bases between. CDR3 length equals 17 residues. The sequenced CDR3 bases are TGTGCCAGCGCGGGACAAGGGACCCTATCTTCTGGAAATACGCTCTAT. This encodes CASAGQGTLSSGNTLY. In full, the CDR3 is CASAGQGTLSSGNTLYF.

In regard to this clone: Mouse germline and gene names are used. The part of the CDR3 DNA that was read is TGTGCCAGCAGCCCCCGCAGCCAGGCTCCGCTT. Protein product: CASSPRSQAPL. The CDR3, in full, reads CASSPRSQAPLF. The chain is built from TRBV4 and TRBJ1-5; D is ambiguous. The read is 1 residue too short to cover the CDR3 end, so that end is filled in from the germline J gene. Trimming removed 5 bases from V and 6 bases from J, with 8 bases in between. The CDR3 runs 12 residues. The germline V gene encodes CDR1 LGHDT and CDR2 YNNKQL (reference sequence).

A remark on this clone: Mouse names are used for the genes. The CDR3 extends 1 residue past the end of the read, so its final part is completed from the germline J gene. V usage is TRBV13-1 and J usage is TRBJ2-4; 10 nucleotides match TRBD2. This CDR3 has 16 residues. With 0 bases clipped from V and 0 bases from J, the junction kept 1 base outside the gene matches. Germline V gene data show CDR1 as NSHNY and CDR2 as SYGAGN. CDR3: CASSDGDWGSQNTLYF. The sequenced part of the CDR3 DNA is TGTGCCAGCAGTGATGGGGACTGGGGTAGTCAAAACACCTTGTAC.

A remark on this clone: The genes and germline here are from mouse. The CDR3 bases that were read are TGTGCCAGCAGTGATGCGGGAACAAACACCGGGCAGCTCTAC. Encoded protein: CASSDAGTNTGQLY. In full, the CDR3 is CASSDAGTNTGQLYF. V and J are TRBV13-1 and TRBJ2-2, with D hard to call. Sequencing ends 1 residue short of the CDR3 end; the germline J gene provides the rest. CDR3 length: 15 residues. Germline lookup yields CDR1 NSHNY and CDR2 SYGAGN. Trimming took 0 bases from V and 0 from J, leaving 6 bases between them.

Notes on this clone: Mouse gene names apply. Read data end 1 residue before the CDR3 end; the end is taken from the germline J gene. V is TRBV13-3 and J is TRBJ2-2; TRBD1 matches 9 bases. J was trimmed by 4 bases and V by 2 bases; bases with no gene match: 3. The germline gives CDR1 NNHDY, CDR2 SYVADS. This CDR3 contains 15 residues. The CDR3 reads CASSEGTGSTGQLYF. CDR3 bases read: TGTGCCAGCAGTGAGGGGACAGGGTCCACCGGGCAGCTCTAC.

A note on this clone: Gene labels here are mouse ones. The read comes to an end 1 residue before the CDR3 does, leaving the germline J gene to fill in the end. This chain uses TRBV4 with TRBJ2-1, with TRBD1 identical over 9 bases. J gave up 7 bases and V 4 bases, and 5 bases lay outside the gene matches. The CDR3 consists of 14 residues. Per the germline V gene, CDR1 is LGHDT and CDR2 is YNNKQL (reference sequence). CDR3 sequence reads: CASSFGTGRAEQFF. The covered CDR3 bases are TGTGCCAGCAGCTTCGGGACAGGGAGAGCTGAGCAGTTC.

In this sample, this clone turned up a few times. Genes here carry mouse names. The CDR3 end lies 1 residue beyond the end of the read and is filled in from the germline J gene. The V and J genes are TRBV3 and TRBJ2-7; TRBD2 agrees at 8 bases. J lost 5 bases, V lost 8 bases, and 2 bases had no gene match. This CDR3 is 11 amino acids long. From germline, CDR1 is SNHLY and CDR2 FYNGKV (reference sequence). The sequenced part of the CDR3 DNA is TGTGCCAGCGGCTGGGGGGATGAACAGTAC. This translates into CASGWGDEQY. In full, the CDR3 is CASGWGDEQYF.

This clone was recorded only once. Gene names are mouse gene names. The read finishes 1 residue shy of the CDR3 end, and the germline J gene is used to complete it. This chain uses TRBV20 with TRBJ2-1, with 11 nucleotides matching TRBD2. The CDR3 covers 16 residues. The ends lost 1 base at V and 3 bases at J; junction bases unmatched: 5. CDR1 and CDR2 from the germline V gene are GFQATS and STVNSAI. The DNA read from the CDR3 is TGTGGTGCTAGGGGCGACTGGGGGGGAAGCTATGCTGAGCAGTTC. It yields the protein CGARGDWGGSYAEQF. The whole CDR3 is CGARGDWGGSYAEQFF.

This clone has only one observation. Here the gene names and germline are mouse. The read falls 1 residue short of the CDR3 end, and the missing part is taken from the germline J gene. V and J are TRBV4 and TRBJ1-3, with 11 bases aligning to TRBD1. The CDR3 covers 16 residues. The ends lost 4 bases at V and 0 bases at J; junction bases unmatched: 2. Germline values: CDR1 LGHDT, CDR2 YNNKQL (reference sequence). The CDR3 sequence is CASSWDRGTSGNTLYF. The DNA read from the CDR3 is TGTGCCAGCAGCTGGGACAGGGGGACTTCTGGAAATACGCTCTAT.

This clone was counted a single time. Gene labels here are mouse ones. Sequencing ends 1 residue short of the CDR3 end; the germline J gene provides the rest. The chain is built from TRBV5 and TRBJ2-7; 10 bases fit TRBD2. V gave up 2 bases and J gave up 0 bases; unmatched junction bases: 4. Germline V gene lookup returns CDR1 LGHNA and CDR2 YNLKQL (reference sequence). This CDR3 is 16 amino acids long. The CDR3 DNA, read in part, is TGTGCCAGCAGCCAACCGGGACTGGGGCCCTCCTATGAACAGTAC. Its translation: CASSQPGLGPSYEQY. The whole CDR3 is CASSQPGLGPSYEQYF.

This clone was detected only a few times. Germline and genes here are mouse. The CDR3 end lies 1 residue beyond the end of the read and is filled in from the germline J gene. The V and J genes are TRBV13-2 and TRBJ2-7; 8 bases align to TRBD2. V shed 4 bases, J shed 0 bases, and the junction held 6 bases outside the gene matches. Germline CDR1 reads NNHNN; CDR2 reads SYGAGS (reference sequence). The CDR3 is 15 amino acids. The chain's CDR3 is CASGPRTGSSYEQYF. The part of the CDR3 DNA that was read is TGTGCCAGCGGTCCCCGGACTGGGAGCTCCTATGAACAGTAC.

This clone was seen just once. Gene labels here are mouse ones. The CDR3 extends 1 residue past the end of the read, so its final part is completed from the germline J gene. The rearrangement joins TRBV4 to TRBJ2-4; the match to TRBD2 covers 7 bases. The CDR3 covers 12 residues. Germline trimming cut 11 bases from V and 4 bases from J; bases unmatched to any gene: 6. Germline CDR1 is LGHDT and CDR2 is YNNKQL (reference sequence). The CDR3 reads CAATWGENTLYF. The CDR3 DNA, read in part, is TGTGCCGCGACTTGGGGGGAAAACACCTTGTAC.

This clone was seen only a few times. Any gene name here is a mouse gene name. The CDR3 end is not reached by the read, which stops 1 residue before it; the germline J gene fills it in. The chain joins TRBV29 to TRBJ2-7; the match to TRBD2 covers 12 bases. With V trimmed by 7 bases and J by 5 bases, 3 bases remained unmatched. The germline CDR1 and CDR2 sequences are MSHET and SYDVDS. CDR3 length: 13 residues. The part of the CDR3 DNA that was read is TGTGCTAGCACCGGGACTGGGGGGCATGAACAGTAC. Translating it yields CASTGTGGHEQY. The full CDR3 protein is CASTGTGGHEQYF.

As to this clone: The listed genes are named as in mouse. The read comes to an end 1 residue before the CDR3 does, leaving the germline J gene to fill in the end. The chain couples TRBV24 to TRBJ2-2; TRBD2 matches 11 bases. V was pared by 4 bases and J by 3 bases, with 7 bases of the junction left unmatched. CDR1 KGHTA and CDR2 FRNEEI come from the germline V gene. The CDR3 length is 17 residues. The CDR3 is CASSPGLGGEDTGQLYF. The sequenced part of the CDR3 DNA is TGTGCCAGCAGTCCTGGACTGGGGGGCGAGGACACCGGGCAGCTCTAC.

In regard to this clone: Genes here carry mouse names. The read terminates 1 residue before the CDR3 end, so the remaining end is supplied by the germline J gene. The V gene is TRBV17, the J gene TRBJ1-1; TRBD1 matches 8 bases. Germline-derived CDR1 and CDR2 are MNHDT and YYDKIL. The CDR3 spans 15 residues. Trimming removed 6 bases from V and 0 bases from J; junction bases left unmatched: 6. CDR3 bases read: TGTGCTAGCAGAGGACAGGGAAGGGCAAACACAGAAGTCTTC. It specifies CASRGQGRANTEVF. The CDR3 as a whole reads CASRGQGRANTEVFF.